Sequencing of this T cell receptor (beta chain) was carried out in a study of blood T cell repertoires in COVID-19. Study-wide background: PBMCs, B-cell-depleted T cells, or T cells provided the cDNA or gDNA that made up the material.

The V and J ends lost 5 bases and 9 bases respectively, with 20 bases between them. This CDR3 has 16 residues. Germline V gene data show CDR1 as SGHVS and CDR2 as FNYEAQ. Profiling relied on immunoSEQ multiplex PCR, and the TCRdb table lists in-frame clones only, not all of them. The sample comprises roughly 410,000 clones, around 87% of which are singletons, and about 2.5% rests with the top ten. The sequencing sample was made of peripheral blood. The chain recombines TRBV7-6 with TRBJ1-6; TRBD1 might be the D (6 bases). The receptor's source is a woman aged 55 to 70 with COVID-19, enrolled during active disease. CDR3 amino acids: CASSTTPGGEGSPLHF. CDR3 in DNA: TGTGCCAGCAGCACTACGCCGGGGGGCGAGGGTTCACCCCTCCACTTT. The entire variable domain, with the rest obtained from reference TRBV7-6 and TRBJ1-6, is as follows: GAGVSQSPRYKVTKRGQDVALRCDPISGHVSLYWYRQALGQGPEFLTYFNYEAQQDKSGLPNDRFSAERPEGSISTLTIQRTEQRDSAMYRCASSTTPGGEGSPLHFGNGTRLTVT.